This T cell receptor (beta chain) was retrieved from a study of blood T cell repertoires in COVID-19. Study context: Acute and convalescent COVID-19 samples came from the United States, Italy and Spain.

Germline assignment: CDR1 MNHEY and CDR2 SVGAGI. This CDR3 contains 15 residues. V was clipped by 0 bases and J by 5 bases, with 13 bases between them. Original processing notes: Using reference gene primer amplification, nucleated cell counts were estimated. The assay was immunoSEQ multiplex PCR, and TCRdb's table has in-frame clones only and misses some. For V, J and clone size, that table is used; D and trimming come from the DNA. The table has about 68,000 clones, approximately 84% seen once. The sequence was obtained from a man in his fifties or sixties with active COVID-19. The chain links TRBV6-5 to TRBJ1-1; possible D gene TRBD1, 5 bases. The source material was peripheral blood. CDR3 region: CASSYSSQGGTEAFF. DNA of the CDR3: TGTGCCAGCAGTTACTCGAGTCAGGGAGGGACTGAAGCTTTCTTT.